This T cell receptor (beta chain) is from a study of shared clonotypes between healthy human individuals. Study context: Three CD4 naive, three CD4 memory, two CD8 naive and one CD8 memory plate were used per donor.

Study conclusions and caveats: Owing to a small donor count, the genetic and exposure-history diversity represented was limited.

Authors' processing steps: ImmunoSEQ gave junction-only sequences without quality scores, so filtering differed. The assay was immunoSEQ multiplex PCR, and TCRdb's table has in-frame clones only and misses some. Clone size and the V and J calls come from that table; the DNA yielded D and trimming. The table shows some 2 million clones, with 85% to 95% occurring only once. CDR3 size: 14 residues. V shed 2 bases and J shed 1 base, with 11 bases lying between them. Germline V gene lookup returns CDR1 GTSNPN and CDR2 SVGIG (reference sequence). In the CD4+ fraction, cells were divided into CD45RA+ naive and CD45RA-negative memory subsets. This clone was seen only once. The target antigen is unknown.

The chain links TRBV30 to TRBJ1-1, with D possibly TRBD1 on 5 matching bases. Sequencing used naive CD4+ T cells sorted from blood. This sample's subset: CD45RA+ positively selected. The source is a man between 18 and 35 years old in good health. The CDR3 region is CAWSRTGRNTEAFF. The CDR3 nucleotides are TGTGCCTGGAGTAGAACAGGACGGAACACTGAAGCTTTCTTT.